A single sample is the source of the 31 T cell receptor beta chains below, sequenced in a study of T cell repertoires in cytomegalovirus infection. Which antigens these TCRs recognize remains unknown. TCRdb passed the reads through MiXCR, listing each CDR3 protein once. The profile shows about 920,000 distinct CDR3 sequences, roughly 30% of them singletons. The starting material was cultured CD8+ T cells from PBMCs, obtained from culture after CMV antigen stimulation. These receptors were obtained from a human donor in good health (CMV status not recorded). Some clones in this sample may be carry-over from other donors' samples.

The chain couples TRBV6-8 to TRBJ2-1; D may be TRBD1 or TRBD2 (5 bases each). V was shortened by 4 bases and J by 4 bases, with 14 bases between the two germline ends. This CDR3 contains 15 residues. Germline V gene lookup returns CDR1 MNHGY and CDR2 SAAAGT. CDR3 sequence reads: CASSWNRDPYNEQFF. DNA of the CDR3: TGTGCCAGCAGTTGGAACCGGGACCCGTACAATGAGCAGTTCTTC.

This clonotype was seen just once. Just one base apart from a much larger clone, this may be a read error. The CDR3 sequence: CVSSLGTLGVYQPQHF. CDR3 coding DNA: TGTGTCAGCAGCCTCGGGACCCTCGGGGTTTATCAGCCCCAGCATTTT. V usage is TRBV7-6 and J usage is TRBJ1-5; TRBD1 might be the D (5 bases). Germline V gene lookup returns CDR1 SGHVS and CDR2 FNYEAQ. The CDR3 contains 16 residues.

In its sample, this clonotype was seen a few times. J is TRBJ2-3 and V is TRBV6-2 or TRBV6-3, with D possibly being TRBD2 (5 bases). The CDR3 totals 15 residues. V lost 6 bases and J 2 bases, leaving 15 bases between the germline ends. CDR1 is MNHEY and CDR2 is SVGEGT in the germline V gene. CDR3 amino acids: CASSLGGRATDTQYF. CDR3 nucleotides: TGTGCCAGCAGCCTCGGTGGGCGGGCCACAGATACGCAGTATTTT.

This clonotype has only a few counts. The chain employs TRBV5-6 and TRBJ1-1; 9 positions agree with TRBD1. The CDR3 covers 13 residues. From germline, CDR1 is SGHDT and CDR2 YYEEEE. The J segment lost 4 bases and the V segment lost 7 bases, leaving 5 bases of the junction unmatched. CDR3 sequence reads: CASLTGGGTEAFF. The DNA for the CDR3 is TGTGCCAGCCTTACAGGGGGCGGCACTGAAGCTTTCTTT. The full variable domain, its missing parts supplied by reference TRBV5-6 and TRBJ1-1, is DAGVTQSPTHLIKTRGQQVTLRCSPKSGHDTVSWYQQALGQGPQFIFQYYEEEERQRGNFPDRFSGHQFPNYSSELNVNALLLGDSALYLCASLTGGGTEAFFGQGTRLTVV.

This clonotype appeared a few times. V is TRBV28 and J is TRBJ2-2; D unclear. Germline V gene lookup returns CDR1 MDHEN and CDR2 SYDVKM. This CDR3 has 15 amino acids. V lost 2 bases and J lost 2, with 9 bases in between. The CDR3 reads CASSLTAPNTGELFF. In DNA form, the CDR3 reads TGTGCCAGCAGTTTAACGGCACCAAACACCGGGGAGCTGTTTTTT.

This clonotype showed up just a few times. The rearrangement links TRBV7-6 to TRBJ2-1; no firm D call. Germline-derived CDR1 and CDR2 are SGHVS and FNYEAQ. V lost 5 bases, J lost 2 bases, and 13 bases lay in between. The CDR3 is 15 amino acids. CDR3 sequence (DNA): TGTGCCAGCAGCCCCGAAGCCTGGGCCTACAATGAGCAGTTCTTC. This codes for CASSPEAWAYNEQFF.

This clonotype was counted at least ten times. J is TRBJ1-1 and V is TRBV7-9; weak D call: TRBD1 (5 bases). V lost 5 bases, J lost 4 bases, and 14 bases lay in between. Germline CDR1 reads SEHNR; CDR2 reads FQNEAQ (reference sequence). The CDR3 contains 14 residues. The CDR3 loop reads CASSQFGDSTEAFF. In DNA form, the CDR3 reads TGTGCCAGCAGCCAATTCGGCGACAGCACTGAAGCTTTCTTT.

This clonotype has ten or more counts. The chain has TRBV13 and TRBJ1-5; D is unresolved. Trimming removed 4 bases at V and 6 bases at J, with 10 bases between. The CDR3 has 13 amino acids. From germline, CDR1 is PRHDT and CDR2 FYEKMQ (reference sequence). CDR3 region: CASSSSSGQPQHF. For the CDR3, the DNA is TGTGCCAGCAGCTCGTCCTCGGGTCAGCCCCAGCATTTT.

This clonotype appeared a few times. The rearrangement joins TRBV10-3 to TRBJ1-3; D possibly corresponds to TRBD1 (6 bases). The ends were cut back, 10 bases at V and 8 bases at J, with 18 bases in the middle. CDR1 and CDR2 (germline): ENHRY, SYGVKD. The CDR3 totals 13 residues. The CDR3 region has the DNA TGTGCCACCGAAGGGGGGACAACGGACACCATATATTTT. Residues: CATEGGTTDTIYF.

The rearrangement links TRBV27 to TRBJ2-7; D not certain. V lost 6 bases, J lost 3 bases, and 12 bases lay in between. The germline gives CDR1 MNHEY, CDR2 SMNVEV (reference sequence). The CDR3 is 13 residues long. CDR3 sequence reads: CASSPSVGYEQYF. CDR3 bases: TGTGCCAGCAGCCCCTCCGTAGGCTACGAGCAGTACTTC.

This chain joins TRBV6-1 and TRBJ2-7, with TRBD1 matching 7 bases. J gave up 1 base and V 2 bases, and 5 bases lay outside the gene matches. In germline, CDR1 is MNHNS, CDR2 SASEGT. There are 15 residues in the CDR3. The CDR3 DNA reads as TGTGCCAGCAGTGAATCAGGGGGTTCTTCCTACGAGCAGTACGTC. It codes for CASSESGGSSYEQYV.

This clonotype was seen only a few times. CDR3 residues: CASSLPSQGEGNNEKLFF. The CDR3 DNA follows: TGTGCCAGCAGCTTACCTTCGCAGGGGGAGGGGAATAATGAAAAACTGTTTTTT. The genes are TRBV7-6 and TRBJ1-4; 7 bases match TRBD1. Germline V gives CDR1 SGHVS, CDR2 FNYEAQ. V lost 2 bases to trimming and J lost 4 bases; unmatched junction nucleotides: 13. CDR3 length: 18 residues.

The chain has TRBV19 and TRBJ2-3; a possible D gene is TRBD2 (6 bases). The CDR3 has 16 residues. The V and J ends lost 2 bases and 6 bases respectively, with 18 bases between them. Germline V CDR1 and CDR2: LNHDA, SQIVND (reference sequence). Here the CDR3 reads CASSILGGSASDTQYF. The CDR3 bases are TGTGCCAGTAGTATACTGGGGGGTTCGGCATCGGATACGCAGTATTTT.

The rearrangement uses TRBV2 and TRBJ2-1; D remains ambiguous. The CDR3 is made up of 14 amino acids. CDR1 and CDR2 (germline): SNHLY, FYNNEI. DNA for the CDR3: TGTGTCAGTCCCGGTAGATTAGCTGCCAATGAGCAGTTCTTC. Protein product: CVSPGRLAANEQFF.

This clonotype was seen more than once but under ten times. The rearrangement links TRBV27 to TRBJ1-4; no clear D. Germline V gene data show CDR1 as MNHEY and CDR2 as SMNVEV (reference sequence). CDR3 length: 18 residues. V lost 6 bases and J lost 5, with 25 bases in between. CDR3 region: CASRSRSGKLNENEKLFF. CDR3 sequence (DNA): TGTGCCAGCAGATCCCGGTCCGGGAAATTAAACGAGAATGAAAAACTGTTTTTT.

In its sample, this clonotype was seen many times. The chain combines TRBV7-2 with TRBJ2-2; perhaps TRBD1 as D (6 bases). Germline CDR1 SGHTA, CDR2 FQGNSA. V dropped 3 bases and J dropped 1 base, with 9 bases sitting between them. This CDR3 contains 15 residues. This CDR3 reads CASSFRTVNTGELFF. In DNA, the CDR3 is TGTGCCAGCAGCTTCAGGACAGTGAACACCGGGGAGCTGTTTTTT.

There are a few counts of this clonotype. The chain has TRBV6-6 and TRBJ1-2; 10 nucleotides match TRBD1. Germline V CDR1 and CDR2: MNHNY, SVGAGI (reference sequence). The ends lost 10 bases at V and 4 bases at J; junction bases unmatched: 6. The CDR3 covers 13 residues. CDR3 sequence: CATGRDRGYGYTF. The CDR3, as DNA: TGTGCCACCGGACGGGACAGGGGCTATGGCTACACCTTC.

In this sample, this clonotype turned up a few times. This chain links TRBV6-5 with TRBJ1-1; no reliable D call. The CDR3 is 14 amino acids. Trimming stripped 7 bases from V and 1 base from J, with 13 bases between. Per germline, CDR1 MNHEY and CDR2 SVGAGI. CDR3: CASTTGMGNTEAFF. CDR3 in DNA: TGTGCCAGCACCACGGGGATGGGGAACACTGAAGCTTTCTTT.

The count of this clonotype is one. This sequence joins TRBV13 and TRBJ2-1, with 13 bases aligning to TRBD2. This CDR3 has 19 residues. Germline assignment: CDR1 PRHDT and CDR2 FYEKMQ (reference sequence). J was trimmed by 8 bases and V by 4 bases; bases with no gene match: 17. CDR3 DNA sequence: TGTGCCAGCAGCTCCCTGACTAGCGGGGGGAGAAGGATATCCCATGAGCAGTTCTTC. Protein sequence: CASSSLTSGGRRISHEQFF.

This clonotype was seen a handful of times. The V gene is TRBV7-9, the J gene TRBJ2-3, with D hard to call. Trimming cost V 3 bases and J 1 base, with 8 bases left between them. CDR3 length: 14 residues. From germline, CDR1 is SEHNR and CDR2 FQNEAQ (reference sequence). In nucleotides, the CDR3 is TGTGCCAGCAGCTTCCCGGGTGGCACAGATACGCAGTATTTT. The encoded protein is CASSFPGGTDTQYF.

V and J are TRBV7-9 and TRBJ1-1, with D unresolved. Germline values: CDR1 SEHNR, CDR2 FQNEAQ (reference sequence). The CDR3 spans 14 residues. Trimming took 1 base from V and 4 from J, leaving 10 bases between them. CDR3 protein: CASSLGGMVTEAFF. The CDR3 nucleotides are TGTGCCAGCAGCTTAGGGGGTATGGTCACTGAAGCTTTCTTT.

The chain carries TRBV29-1 and TRBJ2-2; D is ambiguous. The germline V gene has CDR1 SQVTM and CDR2 ANQGSEA. The V end lost 0 bases, the J end lost 0 bases, and 2 bases lay between the germline ends. The CDR3 has 13 residues. The CDR3 DNA is TGCAGCGTTGAAGAGACGAACACCGGGGAGCTGTTTTTT. Translating gives CSVEETNTGELFF.

The V call is TRBV7-6, the J call TRBJ2-1, with D tentatively TRBD2 (6 bases). The V and J ends lost 4 bases and 9 bases respectively, with 16 bases between them. The CDR3 contains 14 residues. Per the germline V gene, CDR1 is SGHVS and CDR2 is FNYEAQ. In nucleotides, the CDR3 is TGTGCCAGCAGCTACTTAGCGAGGGAGGTTGAGCAGTTCTTC. This gives the protein CASSYLAREVEQFF.

This clonotype was detected only a few times. V gene TRBV6-6 combines with J gene TRBJ2-7, with D perhaps given as TRBD1 or TRBD2 (6 bases each). This CDR3 has 16 residues. CDR1 is MNHNY and CDR2 is SVGAGI in the germline V gene (reference sequence). The V end lost 6 bases, the J end lost 1 base, and 19 bases lay between the germline ends. For the CDR3, the DNA is TGTGCCAGCAGCTCCGACAGGAGGACTACGTCCTACGAGCAGTACGTC. It translates to CASSSDRRTTSYEQYV.

This clonotype was seen a handful of times. The chain couples TRBV7-9 to TRBJ2-7; TRBD2 is a possible D gene (7 bases). Germline-derived CDR1 and CDR2 are SEHNR and FQNEAQ (reference sequence). The CDR3 has 14 amino acids. The ends were cut back, 5 bases at V and 3 bases at J, with 14 bases in the middle. CDR3 protein: CASSRGGADYEQYV. In DNA, the CDR3 is TGTGCCAGCAGCCGAGGGGGGGCGGACTACGAGCAGTACGTC.

The rearrangement uses TRBV6-6 and TRBJ2-6; D may be TRBD1 or TRBD2 (5 bases each). V lost 6 bases and J 2 bases, leaving 23 bases between the germline ends. The CDR3 runs to 19 residues. CDR1 and CDR2 from the germline V gene are MNHNY and SVGAGI (reference sequence). The CDR3 loop reads CASRGWGGQSATGANVLTF. The CDR3 DNA reads as TGTGCCAGCAGGGGCTGGGGCGGGCAAAGCGCAACTGGGGCCAACGTCCTGACTTTC.

This rearrangement joins TRBV9 to TRBJ1-5, with D unclear. V lost 0 bases and J 2 bases, leaving 18 bases between the germline ends. Germline V lookup: CDR1 SGDLS, CDR2 YYNGEE. This CDR3 region has 18 residues. The CDR3 region is CASSVAVLKGNGNQPQHF. CDR3 bases: TGTGCCAGCAGCGTAGCTGTGTTGAAGGGCAATGGCAATCAGCCCCAGCATTTT. The full variable domain, completed using reference TRBV9 and TRBJ1-5, is DSGVTQTPKHLITATGQRVTLRCSPRSGDLSVYWYQQSLDQGLQFLIQYYNGEERAKGNILERFSAQQFPDLHSELNLSSLELGDSALYFCASSVAVLKGNGNQPQHFGDGTRLSIL.

The table lists this clonotype with a few counts. At one end the junction does not follow the germline gene, possibly because of a read error. The gene calls are TRBV4-1 and TRBJ1-5; 7 positions agree with TRBD1. The germline CDR1 and CDR2 sequences are MGHRA and YSYEKL. This CDR3 spans 14 amino acids. The CDR3 loop is CAGSHEQGNQPQHF. The DNA of the CDR3 is TGCGCCGGCAGCCATGAACAGGGGAATCAGCCCCAGCATTTT.

A word on this clonotype: Without the conserved terminal phenylalanine or tryptophan, this CDR3 likely stems from a read error. The V call is TRBV7-6, the J call TRBJ1-3; unclear D gene. From germline, CDR1 is SGHVS and CDR2 FNYEAQ. V lost 0 bases and J 0 bases, leaving 9 bases between the germline ends. The CDR3 is made up of 16 amino acids. Here the CDR3 reads CASSLAPSDSGNTIYY. DNA for the CDR3: TGTGCCAGCAGCTTAGCGCCCTCGGACTCTGGAAACACCATATATTAT.

The chain employs TRBV7-9 and TRBJ2-3; unclear D gene. The CDR3 has 13 residues. Trimming shortened V by 9 bases and J by 3 bases, and 13 bases separated the two germline ends. The germline V gene encodes CDR1 SEHNR and CDR2 FQNEAQ (reference sequence). The CDR3 nucleotides read TGTGCCAGTCATTTGGGGTGGACAGATACGCAGTATTTT. It yields the protein CASHLGWTDTQYF.

J is TRBJ1-6 and V is TRBV19, with 9 nucleotides matching TRBD1. The CDR3 is 17 amino acids. J lost 0 bases, V lost 7 bases, and 7 bases had no gene match. Germline V gene data show CDR1 as LNHDA and CDR2 as SQIVND (reference sequence). In nucleotides, the CDR3 is TGTGCCAGTACTGGACAGGGGACGAGCTCCTATAATTCACCCCTCCACTTT. This gives the protein CASTGQGTSSYNSPLHF.